Reported below is one T cell receptor beta chain. This sample stems from a study of control samples from healthy donors and cancer patients. This CDR3 contains 11 residues. V lost 3 bases and J 3 bases, leaving 0 bases between the germline ends. Method: immunoSEQ multiplex PCR; TCRdb's copy keeps in-frame clones and lacks some. The table shows around 120,000 clones, with roughly 91% occurring only once. The V gene is TRBV12-3 or TRBV12-4, the J gene TRBJ1-3, with D unresolved. Sequences were obtained from blood. The clonotype comes from a man aged 35 to 55 in good health. The CDR3 nucleotides are TGTGCCAGCAGTTTTGGAAACACCATATATTTT. It yields the protein CASSFGNTIYF.